These 31 T cell receptor beta chains originate from one sample sequenced in a study of memory CD4+ T cells and cytomegalovirus serostatus. Produced via immunoSEQ multiplex PCR; TCRdb's table is partial and in-frame only. The sample lists about 82,000 clones, 80% occurring once. Single viable CD3+CD4+CD8-CD45RO+ cells were sorted as the memory CD4+ T cells. Sequences were obtained from memory CD4+ T cells from blood. The origin of the receptors is an adult in good health and CMV-seronegative.

The chain joins TRBV2 to TRBJ1-4, with unresolved D. V shed 7 bases and J shed 7 bases, with 19 bases lying between them. CDR3 length: 15 amino acids. The germline V gene has CDR1 SNHLY and CDR2 FYNNEI. The CDR3 loop is CASNPQLPVGEKLFF. The CDR3 nucleotides are TGTGCCAGCAACCCACAACTGCCTGTCGGTGAAAAACTGTTTTTT.

This chain joins TRBV9 and TRBJ2-1; tentatively, D is TRBD1 or TRBD2 (5 bases each). Per the germline V gene, CDR1 is SGDLS and CDR2 is YYNGEE. Trimming cost V 0 bases and J 4 bases, with 17 bases left between them. This CDR3 has 17 residues. Here the CDR3 DNA reads TGTGCCAGCAGCGTAGCTACTTGGGGCGGGTCGTACAATGAGCAGTTCTTC. It specifies CASSVATWGGSYNEQFF. The full variable domain, completed using reference TRBV9 and TRBJ2-1, is DSGVTQTPKHLITATGQRVTLRCSPRSGDLSVYWYQQSLDQGLQFLIQYYNGEERAKGNILERFSAQQFPDLHSELNLSSLELGDSALYFCASSVATWGGSYNEQFFGPGTRLTVL.

The rearrangement uses TRBV2 and TRBJ1-5; D not resolved. The CDR3 has 14 residues. In germline, CDR1 is SNHLY, CDR2 FYNNEI. Trimming pared 2 bases from V and 7 bases from J, leaving 12 bases between. The chain's CDR3 is CASSETGLRQPQHF. The CDR3 DNA is TGTGCCAGCAGTGAAACCGGGCTCCGGCAGCCCCAGCATTTT.

The chain combines TRBV5-1 with TRBJ1-6; TRBD1 is a possible D gene (6 bases). CDR1 and CDR2 (germline): SGHRS, YFSETQ. V lost 0 bases and J lost 4, with 11 bases in between. The CDR3 has 16 amino acids. CDR3 amino acids: CASSLAGQGYNSPLHF. CDR3 nucleotides: TGCGCCAGCAGCTTGGCCGGGCAGGGGTATAATTCACCCCTCCACTTT.

The rearrangement links TRBV29-1 to TRBJ1-5; no reliable D call. CDR3 length: 12 residues. Trimming stripped 4 bases from V and 3 bases from J, with 7 bases between. Germline-derived CDR1 and CDR2 are SQVTM and ANQGSEA. In DNA, the CDR3 is TGCAGCGTTGTTTCCTCCAATCAGCCCCAGCATTTT. This gives the protein CSVVSSNQPQHF. Full variable domain (rest looked up from reference TRBV29-1 and TRBJ1-5): SAVISQKPSRDICQRGTSLTIQCQVDSQVTMMFWYRQQPGQSLTLIATANQGSEATYESGFVIDKFPISRPNLTFSTLTVSNMSPEDSSIYLCSVVSSNQPQHFGDGTRLSIL.

This chain uses TRBV18 with TRBJ1-3; D remains unclear. Germline-derived CDR1 and CDR2 are KGHSH and LQKENI. Trimming cost V 2 bases and J 4 bases, with 12 bases left between them. The CDR3 runs 15 residues. CDR3 region: CASSPTVAGGNTIYF. CDR3 sequence (DNA): TGTGCCAGCTCACCAACAGTCGCGGGAGGAAACACCATATATTTT.

The V and J genes are TRBV28 and TRBJ1-5, with 8 bases identical to TRBD1. Trimming at V came to 4 bases and at J to 0 bases, leaving 17 bases not matched to a gene. This CDR3 is built from 20 residues. Looked up from germline, CDR1 is MDHEN and CDR2 is SYDVKM. The CDR3, as DNA: TGTGCCAGCAGTTCTCAGGCCGGGACAGGACCCCATTATAGCAATCAGCCCCAGCATTTT. As protein: CASSSQAGTGPHYSNQPQHF.

The chain has TRBV19 and TRBJ1-2; TRBD1 might be the D (6 bases). The germline gives CDR1 LNHDA, CDR2 SQIVND (reference sequence). V was clipped by 5 bases and J by 1 base, with 17 bases between them. The CDR3 is 16 residues long. CDR3 residues: CASSRNPGQLNYGYTF. The CDR3 coding sequence is TGTGCCAGTAGTCGAAACCCAGGACAGCTTAACTATGGCTACACCTTC.

The chain combines TRBV11-2 with TRBJ2-1, with unresolved D. V lost 1 base and J 0 bases, leaving 10 bases between the germline ends. The CDR3 spans 16 residues. CDR1 and CDR2 from the germline V gene are SGHAT and FQNNGV. The CDR3 reads CASSLVRRSSYNEQFF. For the CDR3, the DNA is TGTGCCAGCAGCTTAGTGAGACGGAGCTCCTACAATGAGCAGTTCTTC.

The V and J genes are TRBV6-6 and TRBJ2-1; TRBD2 agrees at 10 bases. Germline trimming cut 7 bases from V and 8 bases from J; bases unmatched to any gene: 14. CDR1 MNHNY and CDR2 SVGAGI come from the germline V gene (reference sequence). The CDR3 sequence is 16 residues long. The DNA of the CDR3 is TGTGCCAGCACCTTCTCCTCGTGGCTAGCGGGGGATGAGCAGTTCTTC. Amino acid sequence: CASTFSSWLAGDEQFF.

V gene TRBV2 combines with J gene TRBJ2-5, with 11 bases fitting TRBD2. This CDR3 comprises 14 residues. In germline, CDR1 is SNHLY, CDR2 FYNNEI. Losses at the gene ends were 9 bases for V and 3 bases for J; bases not matched to a gene: 6. CDR3 in amino acids: CASSLGLAEETQYF. In nucleotides, the CDR3 is TGTGCCAGTAGCTTGGGACTAGCGGAAGAGACCCAGTACTTC. Combining the CDR3 with reference TRBV2 and TRBJ2-5 gives the whole variable domain EPEVTQTPSHQVTQMGQEVILRCVPISNHLYFYWYRQILGQKVEFLVSFYNNEISEKSEIFDDQFSVERPDGSNFTLKIRSTKLEDSAMYFCASSLGLAEETQYFGPGTRLLVL.

This sequence joins TRBV19 and TRBJ1-3, with D uncertain. This CDR3 region has 16 residues. Trimming took off 5 bases at V and 0 bases at J, with 14 bases between the two ends. Germline lookup yields CDR1 LNHDA and CDR2 SQIVND (reference sequence). This chain's CDR3 is CASSSAAVASGNTIYF. CDR3 coding DNA: TGTGCCAGTAGTTCTGCTGCGGTGGCCTCTGGAAACACCATATATTTT.

The rearrangement uses TRBV5-5 and TRBJ2-7; D remains unclear. CDR1 SGHKS and CDR2 YYEKEE come from the germline V gene (reference sequence). The germline V and J ends were trimmed by 5 bases and 0 bases, with 15 bases remaining between them. The CDR3 is made up of 15 amino acids. The CDR3 region has the DNA TGTGCCAGCAGGATGAGGCAGATGAGCTCCTACGAGCAGTACTTC. Translated, it gives CASRMRQMSSYEQYF.

This clone was detected a few times. This chain links TRBV29-1 with TRBJ2-7; D unresolved. The V end was cut by 6 bases, the J end by 2 bases, with 11 bases between. Germline assignment: CDR1 SQVTM and CDR2 ANQGSEA. CDR3 length: 12 amino acids. CDR3 sequence reads: CSVNIGPYEQYF. In nucleotides, the CDR3 is TGCAGCGTCAACATAGGGCCCTACGAGCAGTACTTC.

The chain combines TRBV4-1 with TRBJ2-7; D is possibly TRBD2 (6 bases). Trimming shortened V by 3 bases and J by 3 bases, and 15 bases separated the two germline ends. This CDR3 has 15 residues. CDR1 and CDR2 (germline): MGHRA, YSYEKL. CDR3 coding DNA: TGCGCCAGCAGCCAGGCTAAGGTGGGGGGCTACGAGCAGTACTTC. Its translation is CASSQAKVGGYEQYF.

The chain couples TRBV4-1 to TRBJ2-4; a weak D match, TRBD1 (5 bases). Looked up from germline, CDR1 is MGHRA and CDR2 is YSYEKL. Trimming stripped 0 bases from V and 6 bases from J, with 12 bases between. The CDR3 covers 15 residues. The CDR3 nucleotides read TGCGCCAGCAGCCAAGATCAGGCAAGGGGAAACATTCAGTACTTC. This encodes CASSQDQARGNIQYF.

The chain employs TRBV7-9 and TRBJ1-4; D might be TRBD1 (6 bases). The CDR3 sequence is 14 residues long. V was clipped by 1 base and J by 10 bases, with 13 bases between them. In germline, CDR1 is SEHNR, CDR2 FQNEAQ (reference sequence). CDR3 in DNA: TGTGCCAGCAGCTTAGGGGCGGGACAAGTAAAACTGTTTTTT. Amino acids: CASSLGAGQVKLFF.

The chain combines TRBV10-2 with TRBJ2-5; D not certain. V was shortened by 0 bases and J by 0 bases, with 11 bases between the two germline ends. Germline V gives CDR1 WSHSY, CDR2 SAAADI. This CDR3 has 16 residues. As DNA, the CDR3 is TGCGCCAGCAGTGAGTCGACGTCAGACTACCAAGAGACCCAGTACTTC. Translation: CASSESTSDYQETQYF.

This chain connects TRBV2 to TRBJ2-5; 13 bases map to TRBD2. V lost 5 bases, J lost 5 bases, and 5 bases stayed unmatched. Germline V gene lookup returns CDR1 SNHLY and CDR2 FYNNEI. The CDR3 spans 15 residues. The CDR3 spells CASSTTSGGAETQYF. CDR3 DNA sequence: TGTGCCAGCAGTACTACTAGCGGGGGGGCCGAGACCCAGTACTTC.

V and J are TRBV30 and TRBJ1-3; TRBD1 matches at 8 bases. The CDR3 totals 13 residues. Germline V CDR1 and CDR2: GTSNPN, SVGIG (reference sequence). The J segment lost 6 bases and the V segment lost 4 bases, leaving 5 bases of the junction unmatched. Here the CDR3 reads CAWKIQGANTIYF. CDR3 nucleotide sequence: TGTGCCTGGAAGATTCAGGGGGCAAACACCATATATTTT.

V gene TRBV2 combines with J gene TRBJ1-5, with D possibly TRBD1 on 5 matching bases. Germline values: CDR1 SNHLY, CDR2 FYNNEI. The CDR3 covers 14 residues. V was pared by 2 bases and J by 0 bases, with 5 bases between. CDR3 residues: CASSEQGSNQPQHF. The DNA for the CDR3 is TGTGCCAGCAGTGAACAGGGTAGCAATCAGCCCCAGCATTTT.

The chain links TRBV2 to TRBJ1-4; D unresolved. The CDR3 is 12 amino acids. Germline values: CDR1 SNHLY, CDR2 FYNNEI. The V end lost 6 bases, the J end lost 0 bases, and 2 bases lay between the germline ends. The CDR3 nucleotides are TGTGCCAGCAGGACAACTAATGAAAAACTGTTTTTT. It yields the protein CASRTTNEKLFF.

V usage is TRBV6-5 and J usage is TRBJ2-7; unclear D gene. The CDR3 is 14 amino acids. V was clipped by 1 base and J by 2 bases, with 9 bases between them. Germline V gene data show CDR1 as MNHEY and CDR2 as SVGAGI. CDR3 region: CASSYYGRTYEQYF. The DNA of the CDR3 is TGTGCCAGCAGTTACTATGGCAGAACCTACGAGCAGTACTTC.

The V call is TRBV27, the J call TRBJ2-3; no clear D. CDR3 length: 14 amino acids. The germline V gene encodes CDR1 MNHEY and CDR2 SMNVEV (reference sequence). V shed 0 bases and J shed 2 bases, with 6 bases lying between them. The CDR3, as DNA: TGTGCCAGCAGTTTATCCCCGGACACAGATACGCAGTATTTT. Its translation: CASSLSPDTDTQYF.

V gene TRBV7-6 combines with J gene TRBJ1-4; the match to TRBD1 covers 8 bases. With 1 base clipped from V and 7 bases from J, the junction kept 8 bases outside the gene matches. The CDR3 contains 16 residues. The germline gives CDR1 SGHVS, CDR2 FNYEAQ. For the CDR3, the DNA is TGTGCCAGCAGCTTAGGCAACCAGGGGGCAGGTGAAAAACTGTTTTTT. Protein: CASSLGNQGAGEKLFF.

The rearrangement links TRBV9 to TRBJ2-2; D remains unclear. Germline V CDR1 and CDR2: SGDLS, YYNGEE. Trimming took off 4 bases at V and 3 bases at J, with 10 bases between the two ends. This CDR3 region has 14 residues. In DNA, the CDR3 is TGTGCCAGCAGCACAAACGGAGACACCGGGGAGCTGTTTTTT. Its translation is CASSTNGDTGELFF.

The J gene is TRBJ1-1, the V gene TRBV30, with D possibly matching TRBD1 (5 bases). Germline lookup yields CDR1 GTSNPN and CDR2 SVGIG (reference sequence). The CDR3 covers 14 residues. Deletions cut 7 bases from V and 5 bases from J, with 20 bases between. CDR3 amino acids: CAFRRQLGRTEAFF. As DNA, the CDR3 is TGTGCCTTTCGACGACAGTTAGGAAGGACTGAAGCTTTCTTT. The complete variable domain, with remaining parts taken from reference TRBV30 and TRBJ1-1, reads SQTIHQWPATLVQPVGSPLSLECTVEGTSNPNLYWYRQAAGRGLQLLFYSVGIGQISSEVPQNLSASRPQDRQFILSSKKLLLSDSGFYLCAFRRQLGRTEAFFGQGTRLTVV.

This clone was found a few times. The gene calls are TRBV5-1 and TRBJ1-1; D gene ambiguous. The germline V gene has CDR1 SGHRS and CDR2 YFSETQ. V lost 4 bases and J lost 0, with 10 bases in between. The CDR3 is 14 residues long. DNA for the CDR3: TGCGCCAGCAGCGCCTATCTGCTGAACACTGAAGCTTTCTTT. Its protein product is CASSAYLLNTEAFF. The whole variable domain, filled in from reference TRBV5-1 and TRBJ1-1, reads KAGVTQTPRYLIKTRGQQVTLSCSPISGHRSVSWYQQTPGQGLQFLFEYFSETQRNKGNFPGRFSGRQFSNSRSEMNVSTLELGDSALYLCASSAYLLNTEAFFGQGTRLTVV.

A single count supports this clone. The V gene is TRBV5-8, the J gene TRBJ1-1; a possible D gene is TRBD1 (5 bases). The CDR3 loop spans 14 amino acids. V lost 0 bases to trimming and J lost 5 bases, with 11 bases between them. The germline gives CDR1 SGHTS, CDR2 YDEGEE. The CDR3 here is CASSLDRGGTEAFF. The CDR3, as DNA: TGTGCCAGCAGCTTGGATCGGGGGGGTACTGAAGCTTTCTTT.

The table lists this clone with a few counts. This chain connects TRBV7-3 to TRBJ1-1, with D unclear. The CDR3 consists of 16 residues. Germline assignment: CDR1 SGHTA and CDR2 FQGTGA. V was shortened by 1 base and J by 5 bases, with 17 bases between the two germline ends. The CDR3 is CASSLNRLGGKTEAFF. As DNA, the CDR3 is TGTGCCAGCAGCTTAAACAGATTAGGCGGGAAGACTGAAGCTTTCTTT.

The V and J genes are TRBV15 and TRBJ1-3, with D unresolved. From germline, CDR1 is LNHNV and CDR2 YYDKDF (reference sequence). Trimming took off 1 base at V and 0 bases at J, with 13 bases between the two ends. CDR3 length: 17 residues. The CDR3, as DNA: TGTGCCACCAGCAGAGGTCATACGCGGCTCTCTGGAAACACCATATATTTT. It codes for CATSRGHTRLSGNTIYF.